These 25 T cell receptor beta chains were sequenced from one sample in a study of cytomegalovirus exposure and HLA in healthy donors. The repertoire was sequenced with immunoSEQ multiplex PCR; TCRdb's copy has only in-frame clones and lacks some. The table shows approximately 88,000 clones, with 84% occurring only once. Sequences were obtained from PBMCs. The receptors stem from a woman younger than 35 in good health and CMV-seropositive.

This sequence joins TRBV6-5 and TRBJ1-1; 8 bases are a match to TRBD1. Trimming cost V 5 bases and J 5 bases; bases outside gene matches: 7. The CDR3 spans 14 residues. Germline V gene sequence: CDR1 MNHEY, CDR2 SVGAGI. The CDR3 protein is CASSGYRTGTEAFF. As DNA, the CDR3 is TGTGCCAGCAGTGGGTATCGGACAGGGACTGAAGCTTTCTTT.

This chain joins TRBV5-1 and TRBJ1-5; D is possibly TRBD1 (6 bases). CDR3 length equals 14 residues. V shed 7 bases and J shed 3 bases, with 14 bases lying between them. Germline-derived CDR1 and CDR2 are SGHRS and YFSETQ. This CDR3 is CASLPTGNNQPQHF. The CDR3 region has the DNA TGCGCCAGCCTACCTACAGGGAACAATCAGCCCCAGCATTTT.

The J gene is TRBJ1-2, the V gene TRBV28, with D uncertain. The CDR3 loop spans 13 amino acids. Deletions cut 6 bases from V and 4 bases from J, with 12 bases between. Germline CDR1 reads MDHEN; CDR2 reads SYDVKM. CDR3 region: CASSQQIPYGYTF. The CDR3 region has the DNA TGTGCCAGCAGCCAACAGATACCCTATGGCTACACCTTC.

About this clone itself: The germline gene is not matched at one end of the junction; a read error may be the cause. The chain uses TRBV2 and TRBJ1-5; a possible D gene is TRBD1 (6 bases). Germline CDR1 is SNHLY and CDR2 is FYNNEI. The CDR3 length is 16 residues. Here the CDR3 DNA reads TGTGCCAGCAGCGACAGGACGGGCCTCAGCAGTCAGCCCCAGCATTTT. Encoded protein: CASSDRTGLSSQPQHF.

The rearrangement joins TRBV7-2 to TRBJ1-3; 8 bases match TRBD1. Germline trimming cut 5 bases from V and 0 bases from J; bases unmatched to any gene: 3. CDR1 and CDR2 from the germline V gene are SGHTA and FQGNSA. The CDR3 totals 15 residues. Here the CDR3 reads CASSTDRGSGNTIYF. The CDR3 nucleotides are TGTGCCAGCAGCACCGACAGGGGCTCTGGAAACACCATATATTTT.

CDR3 region: CASSVGDSAYEQYF. CDR3 nucleotides: TGTGCCAGCAGCGTCGGGGACAGTGCTTACGAGCAGTACTTC. This rearrangement joins TRBV7-6 to TRBJ2-7; TRBD1 matches at 7 bases. This CDR3 has 14 residues. Unmatched junction bases numbered 8, after V lost 5 bases and J lost 4 bases. Germline V gene sequence: CDR1 SGHVS, CDR2 FNYEAQ.

This CDR3 reads CASSLTRQGAHEQFF. CDR3 nucleotides: TGCGCCAGCAGCTTGACGAGACAGGGGGCGCATGAGCAGTTCTTC. The chain combines TRBV5-1 with TRBJ2-1, with 10 nucleotides matching TRBD1. The CDR3 extends over 15 amino acids. The V gene end was trimmed by 1 base and the J gene end by 8 bases; junction bases not matched to a gene: 6. CDR1 and CDR2 from the germline V gene are SGHRS and YFSETQ.

The chain is built from TRBV6-1 and TRBJ1-5; the D gene is possibly TRBD1 (5 bases). The V end lost 0 bases, the J end lost 7 bases, and 7 bases lay between the germline ends. The germline gives CDR1 MNHNS, CDR2 SASEGT. The CDR3 is 13 amino acids. The chain's CDR3 is CASSEAQGQPQHF. The CDR3 DNA reads as TGTGCCAGCAGTGAAGCGCAGGGCCAGCCCCAGCATTTT.

This chain connects TRBV7-9 to TRBJ1-3, with 7 positions matching TRBD1. Germline V gene data show CDR1 as SEHNR and CDR2 as FQNEAQ (reference sequence). Trimming cost V 5 bases and J 4 bases; bases outside gene matches: 5. This CDR3 contains 14 residues. CDR3 nucleotide sequence: TGTGCCAGCAGCATCGAGGACAGGGGAAACACCATATATTTT. Translation gives CASSIEDRGNTIYF.

The V call is TRBV1, the J call TRBJ2-7; the D call of TRBD2 is as the table states it, not checked on the DNA. TRBV1 is a pseudogene locus. The CDR3 is 17 amino acids. CDR3 in amino acids: CTLSLGTSGPSSYEQYF. The CDR3 bases are TGCACACTCAGCCTGGGGACTAGCGGTCCGTCCTCCTACGAGCAGTACTTC.

The V and J genes are TRBV7-9 and TRBJ2-1; D perhaps matches TRBD2 (7 bases). This CDR3 comprises 17 residues. Germline V gene lookup returns CDR1 SEHNR and CDR2 FQNEAQ (reference sequence). V gave up 0 bases and J gave up 7 bases, with 19 bases separating them. CDR3 region: CASSLAQWQGRANEQFF. The CDR3 DNA sequence: TGTGCCAGCAGCTTAGCTCAATGGCAGGGGAGGGCAAATGAGCAGTTCTTC.

The rearrangement links TRBV28 to TRBJ2-1; TRBD2 might be the D (7 bases). CDR1 and CDR2 from the germline V gene are MDHEN and SYDVKM. This CDR3 has 16 amino acids. V shed 7 bases and J shed 4 bases, with 20 bases lying between them. Here the CDR3 reads CASNKGGASTYNEQFF. CDR3 bases: TGTGCCAGCAATAAAGGGGGGGCCTCAACGTACAATGAGCAGTTCTTC.

The chain carries TRBV4-2 and TRBJ2-7, with 11 positions matching TRBD2. V was pared by 4 bases and J by 0 bases, with 5 bases of the junction left unmatched. The length of the CDR3 is 16 residues. Germline values: CDR1 LGHNA, CDR2 YNFKEQ. CDR3 sequence (DNA): TGTGCCAGCAGCCCGGTAGCGGGGGGGATCTCCTACGAGCAGTACTTC. Its translation: CASSPVAGGISYEQYF.

The V and J genes are TRBV27 and TRBJ1-1; 8 bases match TRBD1. CDR1 and CDR2 from the germline V gene are MNHEY and SMNVEV (reference sequence). This CDR3 region has 16 residues. V shed 1 base, J shed 4 bases, and the junction held 8 bases outside the gene matches. The CDR3 nucleotides are TGTGCCAGCAGTTTATACTCCAGGGGGCAAGGCACTGAAGCTTTCTTT. Its translation: CASSLYSRGQGTEAFF.

The V gene is TRBV18, the J gene TRBJ1-6, with a possible D match to TRBD1 (6 bases). This CDR3 region has 16 residues. Trimming removed 4 bases from V and 11 bases from J, with 21 bases in between. Germline V lookup: CDR1 KGHSH, CDR2 LQKENI. DNA of the CDR3: TGTGCCAGCTCACTACAGGGTATGGGGGAGAATCCACCCCTCCACTTT. Translating it yields CASSLQGMGENPPLHF.

The chain employs TRBV19 and TRBJ1-1; D is possibly TRBD1 (6 bases). Germline loops: CDR1 LNHDA, CDR2 SQIVND (reference sequence). The germline V and J ends were trimmed by 7 bases and 7 bases, with 19 bases remaining between them. This CDR3 region has 14 residues. CDR3 DNA sequence: TGTGCCAGTAATCCTCAGCGGGGACATCGTGAAGCTTTCTTT. Protein product: CASNPQRGHREAFF. The entire variable domain, with the rest obtained from reference TRBV19 and TRBJ1-1, is as follows: DGGITQSPKYLFRKEGQNVTLSCEQNLNHDAMYWYRQDPGQGLRLIYYSQIVNDFQKGDIAEGYSVSREKKESFPLTVTSAQKNPTAFYLCASNPQRGHREAFFGQGTRLTVV.

The chain links TRBV9 to TRBJ1-4, with D hard to call. CDR1 is SGDLS and CDR2 is YYNGEE in the germline V gene. Trimming stripped 1 base from V and 3 bases from J, with 10 bases between. There are 15 residues in the CDR3. CDR3 loop: CASSVFGEPNEKLFF. The CDR3 coding sequence is TGTGCCAGCAGCGTATTCGGGGAACCTAATGAAAAACTGTTTTTT.

This chain uses TRBV9 with TRBJ1-2, with 8 nucleotides matching TRBD1. The V segment lost 3 bases and the J segment 4 bases; nucleotides outside the gene matches: 5. The germline CDR1 and CDR2 sequences are SGDLS and YYNGEE. CDR3 length: 14 amino acids. CDR3 in amino acids: CASSARTGIYGYTF. CDR3 bases: TGTGCCAGCAGCGCACGGACAGGGATCTATGGCTACACCTTC.

This chain uses TRBV7-3 with TRBJ1-5; D uncertain. The CDR3 runs to 16 residues. V was trimmed by 2 bases and J by 2 bases, leaving 13 bases between them. Germline V gene sequence: CDR1 SGHTA, CDR2 FQGTGA. The CDR3 DNA reads TGTGCCAGCAGCTTATGGTTCAGACACCGCAATCAGCCCCAGCATTTT. Its protein product is CASSLWFRHRNQPQHF.

The V call is TRBV18, the J call TRBJ2-5, with 8 bases matching TRBD1. With 6 bases clipped from V and 5 bases from J, the junction kept 11 bases outside the gene matches. Per germline, CDR1 KGHSH and CDR2 LQKENI. The CDR3 spans 15 residues. CDR3 nucleotide sequence: TGTGCCAGCTCGACCAGTGGACAGGGCGGGGAGACCCAGTACTTC. This encodes CASSTSGQGGETQYF.

The CDR3 here is CASRGGTEVSETQYF. CDR3 coding DNA: TGTGCCAGCAGGGGCGGGACAGAAGTTTCGGAGACCCAGTACTTC. V is TRBV6-5 and J is TRBJ2-5, with a possible D match to TRBD1 (7 bases). V lost 6 bases and J 5 bases, leaving 19 bases between the germline ends. The CDR3 covers 15 residues. The germline gives CDR1 MNHEY, CDR2 SVGAGI.

This chain uses TRBV19 with TRBJ1-4, with D possibly being TRBD1 (6 bases). The CDR3 has 18 amino acids. Looked up from germline, CDR1 is LNHDA and CDR2 is SQIVND (reference sequence). V was clipped by 6 bases and J by 0 bases, with 20 bases between them. The CDR3 protein is CASRGSGGSLATNEKLFF. In DNA, the CDR3 is TGTGCCAGTAGGGGGTCGGGGGGCTCCCTTGCAACTAATGAAAAACTGTTTTTT.

The chain has TRBV4-3 and TRBJ1-3, with TRBD1 as a possible D gene (5 bases). The CDR3 length is 15 residues. V lost 0 bases, J lost 4 bases, and 10 bases lay in between. Germline lookup yields CDR1 LGHNA and CDR2 YSLEER. The CDR3 DNA is TGCGCCAGCAGCCAAGACGGGGGATCCGGAAACACCATATATTTT. Translation: CASSQDGGSGNTIYF.

This chain joins TRBV30 and TRBJ1-4; D not certain. V lost 4 bases to trimming and J lost 2 bases, with 5 bases between them. This CDR3 comprises 12 residues. CDR1 is GTSNPN and CDR2 is SVGIG in the germline V gene (reference sequence). CDR3 DNA: TGTGCCTGGACAGCGACTAATGAAAAACTGTTTTTT. Its protein product is CAWTATNEKLFF.

CDR3 residues: CASSFGDSNPNYGYTF. CDR3 DNA sequence: TGCGCCAGCAGCTTTGGGGACAGTAATCCTAACTATGGCTACACCTTC. The genes are TRBV5-1 and TRBJ1-2, with 7 nucleotides matching TRBD1. The V gene's germline CDR1 is SGHRS and CDR2 YFSETQ. With V trimmed by 2 bases and J by 0 bases, 7 bases remained unmatched. The CDR3 runs 16 residues.